The next 8 T cell receptor beta chains were all read from a single sample in a study of blood T cell repertoires in COVID-19. Some clones are missing from TCRdb's copy, which holds only in-frame ones; the method was immunoSEQ multiplex PCR. The sample holds approximately 150,000 clones; under 85% are singletons and the top ten take under 10%. The sequencing input was peripheral blood. The source is a man aged 50-60 years with active or convalescent COVID-19.

The V gene is TRBV2, the J gene TRBJ2-7; D remains ambiguous. V gave up 3 bases and J gave up 0 bases, with 3 bases separating them. The CDR3 totals 12 residues. Germline V gene sequence: CDR1 SNHLY, CDR2 FYNNEI. The CDR3 coding sequence is TGTGCCAGCAGTGACAGCTCCTACGAGCAGTACTTC. This codes for CASSDSSYEQYF.

This clone was picked up a small number of times. The genes are TRBV6-1 and TRBJ1-6, with TRBD1 as a possible D gene (6 bases). In germline, CDR1 is MNHNS, CDR2 SASEGT. This CDR3 spans 13 amino acids. Trimming left V 1 base short and J 9 bases short, with 7 bases between. This CDR3 is CASSEGGPSPLHF. For the CDR3, the DNA is TGTGCCAGCAGTGAAGGGGGGCCTTCACCCCTCCACTTT.

The chain links TRBV10-3 to TRBJ1-1; the D gene is possibly TRBD1 (5 bases). Germline loops: CDR1 ENHRY, CDR2 SYGVKD. The CDR3 sequence is 15 residues long. Deletions cut 2 bases from V and 1 base from J, with 11 bases between. CDR3 DNA: TGTGCCATCAGTGAGGTCCGGGGGGGGAACACTGAAGCTTTCTTT. This encodes CAISEVRGGNTEAFF.

This clone was seen only once. V is TRBV19 and J is TRBJ2-7; 7 bases are shared with TRBD1. The germline CDR1 and CDR2 sequences are LNHDA and SQIVND (reference sequence). CDR3 length equals 14 residues. With 6 bases clipped from V and 0 bases from J, the junction kept 5 bases outside the gene matches. CDR3 amino acids: CASRLRGSSYEQYF. CDR3 bases: TGTGCCAGTAGGCTCAGGGGGAGCTCCTACGAGCAGTACTTC.

The gene calls are TRBV28 and TRBJ2-3, with 12 bases that match TRBD2. Germline V gene sequence: CDR1 MDHEN, CDR2 SYDVKM. CDR3 length equals 15 residues. The V gene end was trimmed by 5 bases and the J gene end by 6 bases; junction bases not matched to a gene: 6. The CDR3 spells CASSPRLAGADTQYF. The CDR3 DNA follows: TGTGCCAGCAGTCCCCGACTAGCGGGAGCGGATACGCAGTATTTT.

The rearrangement links TRBV11-2 to TRBJ1-3, with 9 bases identical to TRBD1. The CDR3 length is 13 residues. J gave up 11 bases and V 5 bases, and 7 bases lay outside the gene matches. From germline, CDR1 is SGHAT and CDR2 FQNNGV. The CDR3 region is CASSPDRGAPIYF. The CDR3 nucleotides read TGTGCCAGCAGCCCGGACAGGGGTGCGCCCATATATTTT. Complete variable domain (other parts from reference TRBV11-2 and TRBJ1-3): EAGVAQSPRYKIIEKRQSVAFWCNPISGHATLYWYQQILGQGPKLLIQFQNNGVVDDSQLPKDRFSAERLKGVDSTLKIQPAKLEDSAVYLCASSPDRGAPIYFGEGSWLTVV.

As DNA, the CDR3 is TGTGCCAGCAGCACCGGGACAGCTTACGGAGAGACCCAGTACTTC. This codes for CASSTGTAYGETQYF. This chain uses TRBV11-2 with TRBJ2-5; 7 bases fit TRBD1. The CDR3 is 15 residues long. Per germline, CDR1 SGHAT and CDR2 FQNNGV. V was pared by 5 bases and J by 4 bases, with 10 bases of the junction left unmatched. Full variable domain (outside the CDR3, taken from reference TRBV11-2 and TRBJ2-5): EAGVAQSPRYKIIEKRQSVAFWCNPISGHATLYWYQQILGQGPKLLIQFQNNGVVDDSQLPKDRFSAERLKGVDSTLKIQPAKLEDSAVYLCASSTGTAYGETQYFGPGTRLLVL.

The chain carries TRBV28 and TRBJ1-5, with TRBD1 matching over 7 bases. The CDR3 runs 16 residues. V gave up 6 bases and J gave up 1 base; unmatched junction bases: 9. From germline, CDR1 is MDHEN and CDR2 SYDVKM. The CDR3, as DNA: TGTGCCAGCAGCCTCCTAGAGGGGGCAAGCAATCAGCCCCAGCATTTT. This encodes CASSLLEGASNQPQHF.